The next 8 T cell receptor beta chains were all read from a single sample in a study of cytomegalovirus exposure and HLA in healthy donors. The PCR had 60 Vbeta and 13 Jbeta primers. Data came from immunoSEQ multiplex PCR; TCRdb stores just in-frame clones and leaves some out. The sample contains around 150,000 clones, around 78% of which appear only once. The sample taken for sequencing was PBMCs. The receptors come from a male donor in good health and CMV-seronegative.

This clone was observed a few times. This rearrangement joins TRBV7-2 to TRBJ2-5; tentatively, D is TRBD2 (5 bases). The J call may be wrong; the DNA end is better matched by TRBJ2-7. The CDR3 is made up of 16 amino acids. Germline V lookup: CDR1 SGHTA, CDR2 FQGNSA. The chain's CDR3 is CASSLGLSSLSYEQYF. CDR3 nucleotides: TGTGCCAGCAGCTTAGGTCTTTCTAGCCTCTCCTACGAGCAGTACTTC.

The rearrangement links TRBV5-6 to TRBJ1-3, with D perhaps TRBD1 (5 bases). The CDR3 covers 15 residues. The germline V gene has CDR1 SGHDT and CDR2 YYEEEE. The V end lost 6 bases, the J end lost 0 bases, and 13 bases lay between the germline ends. The CDR3 is CASTRTGNSGNTIYF. The DNA of the CDR3 is TGTGCCAGCACCAGAACAGGAAACTCTGGAAACACCATATATTTT.

On this clone itself: At one of its ends the junction is not consistent with the germline gene, which may arise from a read error. The gene calls are TRBV6-4 and TRBJ1-2, with TRBD1 matching over 10 bases. The germline gives CDR1 MRHNA, CDR2 SNTAGT. This CDR3 contains 15 residues. CDR3 in amino acids: CTSSETGTGVYGYTF. CDR3 nucleotide sequence: TGTACCAGCAGCGAAACCGGGACAGGGGTCTATGGCTACACCTTC.

The genes are TRBV15 and TRBJ2-7; TRBD2 might be the D (6 bases). The CDR3 loop spans 11 amino acids. The germline V and J ends were trimmed by 5 bases and 6 bases, with 8 bases remaining between them. Germline assignment: CDR1 LNHNV and CDR2 YYDKDF (reference sequence). The CDR3 sequence: CATSWGVEQYF. The CDR3 region has the DNA TGTGCCACCAGCTGGGGGGTCGAGCAGTACTTC.

The J gene is TRBJ2-7, the V gene TRBV9; weak D call: TRBD1 (6 bases). V lost 3 bases to trimming and J lost 0 bases, with 10 bases between them. The CDR3 covers 14 residues. Looked up from germline, CDR1 is SGDLS and CDR2 is YYNGEE. This CDR3 reads CASSGEGGSYEQYF. Here the CDR3 DNA reads TGTGCCAGCAGCGGTGAAGGGGGCTCCTACGAGCAGTACTTC.

In this sample, this clone turned up a few times. The CDR3 DNA reads as TGTGCCACCAGCCGAAACCAGGGGGTTCACTATGGCTACACCTTC. Its protein is CATSRNQGVHYGYTF. The chain is built from TRBV15 and TRBJ1-2, with 7 bases lining up with TRBD1. Germline loops: CDR1 LNHNV, CDR2 YYDKDF (reference sequence). The CDR3 runs 15 residues. The trim removed 5 bases at V and 3 bases at J, leaving 9 bases unmatched.

The chain employs TRBV11-2 and TRBJ2-7, with D tentatively TRBD2 (6 bases). The CDR3 runs 12 residues. Germline loops: CDR1 SGHAT, CDR2 FQNNGV. Trimming removed 0 bases from V and 9 bases from J, with 9 bases in between. CDR3 sequence (DNA): TGTGCCAGCAGCTTAGAACCCGGGAGGCAGTACTTC. Residues: CASSLEPGRQYF.

The chain is built from TRBV11-3 and TRBJ2-1; the match to TRBD2 covers 8 bases. J was trimmed by 8 bases and V by 1 base; bases with no gene match: 13. There are 17 residues in the CDR3. The V gene's germline CDR1 is SGHNT and CDR2 YENEEA. The CDR3 protein is CASSLAGGPRFRDEQFF. In nucleotides, the CDR3 is TGTGCCAGCAGCTTAGCGGGAGGGCCGAGGTTCCGGGATGAGCAGTTCTTC.